This T cell receptor beta chain was documented in a study of Graves' ophthalmopathy and Graves' hyperthyroidism. Looking at the study overall: No treatment had been given when peripheral blood was collected at initial diagnosis. General study findings and limits: Sensitivity of about 70% and specificity of under 85% were achieved by the model that predicted ophthalmopathy progression. In blood, most expanded thyroid clonotypes above 0.001 frequency were also detected.

Scientists amplified the TCR beta CDR3 regions from RNA transcripts. A first-round RT-PCR used HTBI primers, followed by a second-round multiplex PCR. In TCRdb, the multiplex PCR reads were re-called with MiXCR into one record per CDR3 protein. The table lists over 500,000 distinct CDR3 sequences, about 24% of them singletons. From germline, CDR1 is LGHNT and CDR2 FRNRAP. The ends were cut back, 7 bases at V and 7 bases at J, with 17 bases in the middle. The CDR3 totals 14 residues. Lactation, pregnancy, uncontrolled infections and other autoimmune diseases were all grounds for excluding patients. Regarding this clonotype: The target antigen is unknown. No conserved phenylalanine or tryptophan ends this CDR3, so it is likely a read error.

The sample consisted of peripheral blood. The genes are TRBV12-5 and TRBJ1-5; D remains ambiguous. The clonotype originates from a woman between 18 and 30 years old with stable Graves' hyperthyroidism. Some clones in this sample may be carry-over from other donors' samples. The CDR3 coding sequence is TGTGCTAGTGCCCCAGTAGGGCCCAACCAGCCCCAGCATTTG. Its protein is CASAPVGPNQPQHL.